What follows are 24 T cell receptor beta chains derived from one specimen sequenced in a study of blood T cell repertoires in COVID-19. Only in-frame clones appear in the TCRdb table, and some are missing; sequencing was by immunoSEQ multiplex PCR. The table includes 110,000 to 150,000 clones, less than 90% detected once. Material for sequencing was PBMCs or T cells enriched from blood (not recorded which). The source of these receptors is a man in his forties or fifties with acute COVID-19.

This clone was seen only a few times. This chain links TRBV5-1 with TRBJ1-1; weak D call: TRBD1 (5 bases). CDR1 SGHRS and CDR2 YFSETQ come from the germline V gene. The CDR3 runs to 13 residues. Trimming cost V 0 bases and J 4 bases, with 7 bases left between them. The CDR3 reads CASSLGGATEAFF. The CDR3 bases are TGCGCCAGCAGCTTGGGTGGGGCCACTGAAGCTTTCTTT.

DNA for the CDR3: TGTGCCAGCAGCGTAGCAATACAGGGGCGCACTGAAGCTTTCTTT. Translating gives CASSVAIQGRTEAFF. This sequence joins TRBV9 and TRBJ1-1; 7 nucleotides agree with TRBD1. The germline CDR1 and CDR2 sequences are SGDLS and YYNGEE. The CDR3 runs to 15 residues. J gave up 4 bases and V 0 bases, and 6 bases lay outside the gene matches.

The chain has TRBV7-9 and TRBJ1-2; no firm D call. V was trimmed by 0 bases and J by 6 bases, leaving 8 bases between them. Germline CDR1 is SEHNR and CDR2 is FQNEAQ (reference sequence). This CDR3 spans 13 amino acids. The CDR3 nucleotides read TGTGCCAGCAGCTTAGCCAACCGGGATGGCTACACCTTC. Its translation is CASSLANRDGYTF.

This chain links TRBV10-3 with TRBJ2-2, with TRBD2 identical over 11 bases. The V and J ends lost 5 bases and 2 bases, in that order; junction bases with no gene match: 7. There are 17 residues in the CDR3. CDR1 and CDR2 (germline): ENHRY, SYGVKD. The DNA for the CDR3 is TGTGCCATCAGTAACACTAGCGGGAGAGCTAACACCGGGGAGCTGTTTTTT. Translated, it gives CAISNTSGRANTGELFF.

The genes are TRBV7-2 and TRBJ2-1; 7 bases map to TRBD1. The CDR3 runs to 15 residues. J lost 8 bases, V lost 6 bases, and 13 bases had no gene match. From germline, CDR1 is SGHTA and CDR2 FQGNSA. The CDR3 spells CASRKGMQGDDEQFF. Here the CDR3 DNA reads TGTGCCAGCAGAAAAGGGATGCAGGGGGACGATGAGCAGTTCTTC.

This clone was counted between two and nine times. The V call is TRBV7-2, the J call TRBJ2-7, with TRBD2 matching over 7 bases. Trimming cost V 2 bases and J 4 bases; bases outside gene matches: 17. CDR3 length: 18 amino acids. CDR1 is SGHTA and CDR2 is FQGNSA in the germline V gene. Written as DNA, the CDR3 is TGTGCCAGCAGCTTATTTAGGTGGAGTGGGAGGGCCGGGTACGAGCAGTACTTC. Translated: CASSLFRWSGRAGYEQYF.

CDR3 protein: CASSGWTAQETQYF. As DNA, the CDR3 is TGTGCCAGCAGTGGGTGGACAGCTCAAGAGACCCAGTACTTC. This sequence joins TRBV2 and TRBJ2-5, with D possibly matching TRBD1 (6 bases). This CDR3 contains 14 residues. The germline V gene has CDR1 SNHLY and CDR2 FYNNEI. With 4 bases removed from V and 2 bases from J, the gap between germline ends came to 11 bases. The variable domain in full, with the rest retrieved from reference TRBV2 and TRBJ2-5, is EPEVTQTPSHQVTQMGQEVILRCVPISNHLYFYWYRQILGQKVEFLVSFYNNEISEKSEIFDDQFSVERPDGSNFTLKIRSTKLEDSAMYFCASSGWTAQETQYFGPGTRLLVL.

Note on this clone: The sample contains more than one DNA sequence encoding this CDR3. This chain joins TRBV27 and TRBJ2-1; TRBD1 agrees at 7 bases. Germline CDR1 MNHEY, CDR2 SMNVEV (reference sequence). The V segment lost 5 bases and the J segment 0 bases; nucleotides outside the gene matches: 4. The CDR3 covers 15 residues. CDR3 coding DNA: TGTGCCAGCAGTCCGACAGGGAGCTCCTACAATGAGCAGTTCTTC. Translation: CASSPTGSSYNEQFF.

CDR3 residues: CASSSGDRDTGELFF. For the CDR3, the DNA is TGTGCCAGCAGTTCGGGGGACAGGGACACCGGGGAGCTGTTTTTT. This chain links TRBV28 with TRBJ2-2; 9 nucleotides align to TRBD1. With V trimmed by 4 bases and J by 3 bases, 3 bases remained unmatched. The CDR3 length is 15 residues. Per the germline V gene, CDR1 is MDHEN and CDR2 is SYDVKM.

The V gene is TRBV5-1, the J gene TRBJ2-1; perhaps TRBD2 as D (6 bases). The V end lost 3 bases, the J end lost 5 bases, and 18 bases lay between the germline ends. Germline V gene sequence: CDR1 SGHRS, CDR2 YFSETQ. The CDR3 contains 16 residues. The CDR3 sequence is CASSSAGTGNNNEQFF. CDR3 DNA sequence: TGCGCCAGCAGCTCAGCCGGGACTGGAAATAACAATGAGCAGTTCTTC.

The V call is TRBV27, the J call TRBJ1-1, with D maybe TRBD1 (5 bases). The CDR3 spans 15 residues. Trimming cost V 5 bases and J 4 bases, with 17 bases left between them. Germline CDR1 MNHEY, CDR2 SMNVEV (reference sequence). The CDR3 DNA reads as TGTGCCAGCAGTGATGGATCCAGGGCGGCCACTGAAGCTTTCTTT. Amino acids: CASSDGSRAATEAFF.

This clone was seen only a few times. The J gene is TRBJ2-3, the V gene TRBV28; TRBD2 matches 15 bases. Germline assignment: CDR1 MDHEN and CDR2 SYDVKM. The V gene end was trimmed by 9 bases and the J gene end by 3 bases; junction bases not matched to a gene: 13. The CDR3 sequence is 18 residues long. In nucleotides, the CDR3 is TGTGCCAGTACCAAAATAAGGGGACTAGCGGGAGGAACAGATACGCAGTATTTT. Its protein product is CASTKIRGLAGGTDTQYF.

This clone occurred once. This chain uses TRBV19 with TRBJ2-3; 8 nucleotides agree with TRBD1. Germline V gene sequence: CDR1 LNHDA, CDR2 SQIVND (reference sequence). V lost 5 bases and J lost 4; bases outside the gene matches: 11. The CDR3 loop spans 16 amino acids. The CDR3 DNA reads TGTGCCAGTAGTTCTGGACAGGGAAGGAGCGCAGATACGCAGTATTTT. It yields the protein CASSSGQGRSADTQYF.

V and J are TRBV27 and TRBJ2-3; 9 bases are shared with TRBD1. Looked up from germline, CDR1 is MNHEY and CDR2 is SMNVEV (reference sequence). The CDR3 runs 17 residues. V was clipped by 5 bases and J by 0 bases; unmatched bases: 9. CDR3 amino acids: CASSIGTGTGSTDTQYF. The CDR3 coding sequence is TGTGCCAGCAGTATCGGAACCGGGACAGGGAGCACAGATACGCAGTATTTT.

The J gene is TRBJ2-2, the V gene TRBV28, with 9 bases lining up with TRBD2. The trim removed 3 bases at V and 3 bases at J, leaving 8 bases unmatched. The germline V gene encodes CDR1 MDHEN and CDR2 SYDVKM. The CDR3 extends over 17 amino acids. The CDR3 loop is CASSFWVAGDDTGELFF. As DNA, the CDR3 is TGTGCCAGCAGTTTTTGGGTAGCGGGAGACGACACCGGGGAGCTGTTTTTT.

The chain recombines TRBV27 with TRBJ2-7; TRBD1 aligns across 9 bases. The CDR3 extends over 15 amino acids. CDR1 and CDR2 (germline): MNHEY, SMNVEV (reference sequence). With 6 bases clipped from V and 5 bases from J, the junction kept 11 bases outside the gene matches. The CDR3 sequence: CASRYPGTGTHEQYF. The CDR3 DNA reads as TGTGCCAGCAGGTACCCCGGGACAGGGACCCACGAGCAGTACTTC.

The chain has TRBV27 and TRBJ1-5; possibly TRBD1 for D (6 bases). Deletions cut 3 bases from V and 5 bases from J, with 11 bases between. The CDR3 contains 14 residues. Germline-derived CDR1 and CDR2 are MNHEY and SMNVEV (reference sequence). The CDR3 sequence: CASSFRQADQPQHF. CDR3 nucleotide sequence: TGTGCCAGCAGTTTCAGACAGGCGGATCAGCCCCAGCATTTT.

The chain carries TRBV13 and TRBJ2-2; TRBD2 aligns across 13 bases. The CDR3 consists of 19 residues. V lost 4 bases to trimming and J lost 0 bases; unmatched junction nucleotides: 8. CDR1 and CDR2 (germline): PRHDT, FYEKMQ (reference sequence). CDR3: CASSSGLAGIGANTGELFF. The CDR3 coding sequence is TGTGCCAGCAGCTCGGGACTAGCGGGGATAGGGGCGAACACCGGGGAGCTGTTTTTT.

The chain is built from TRBV7-2 and TRBJ1-5, with a weak D call TRBD1 (5 bases). CDR1 is SGHTA and CDR2 is FQGNSA in the germline V gene. Between the trimmed V and J ends, which lost 1 base and 4 bases, there was a span of 11 bases. The CDR3 sequence is 15 residues long. In DNA form, the CDR3 reads TGTGCCAGCAGCTTAGAAAGGGGTAGTAATCAGCCCCAGCATTTT. Amino acids: CASSLERGSNQPQHF.

CDR3 DNA sequence: TGTGCCAGCAGATTTATGGACAGGGATGGTCAGCCCCAGCATTTT. Amino acids: CASRFMDRDGQPQHF. The V gene is TRBV6-5, the J gene TRBJ1-5, with TRBD1 matching over 8 bases. The J segment lost 6 bases and the V segment lost 6 bases, leaving 10 bases of the junction unmatched. Germline CDR1 is MNHEY and CDR2 is SVGAGI. The CDR3 sequence is 15 residues long.

This rearrangement joins TRBV29-1 to TRBJ1-4; 9 bases are shared with TRBD1. The CDR3 has 15 amino acids. In germline, CDR1 is SQVTM, CDR2 ANQGSEA. Trimming at V came to 4 bases and at J to 6 bases, leaving 9 bases not matched to a gene. The CDR3 here is CSVVAPRTGDEKLFF. CDR3 in DNA: TGCAGCGTTGTCGCACCGAGGACAGGGGATGAAAAACTGTTTTTT.

This clone was recorded a few times. This chain connects TRBV9 to TRBJ2-2, with TRBD1 matching over 7 bases. Germline CDR1 reads SGDLS; CDR2 reads YYNGEE. The trim removed 7 bases at V and 1 base at J, leaving 4 bases unmatched. The CDR3 is 14 residues long. The CDR3 DNA is TGTGCCAGCGAGGACAGGCGGAACACCGGGGAGCTGTTTTTT. This gives the protein CASEDRRNTGELFF.

The chain carries TRBV18 and TRBJ1-5; no definite D call. V lost 3 bases and J lost 4, with 4 bases in between. The CDR3 contains 12 residues. Per the germline V gene, CDR1 is KGHSH and CDR2 is LQKENI. CDR3 loop: CASSPMNQPQHF. The CDR3 DNA is TGTGCCAGCTCACCTATGAATCAGCCCCAGCATTTT.

This clone was found once. V and J are TRBV13 and TRBJ1-3, with D perhaps TRBD1 (5 bases). The germline CDR1 and CDR2 sequences are PRHDT and FYEKMQ (reference sequence). The CDR3 covers 15 residues. V dropped 1 base and J dropped 1 base, with 8 bases sitting between them. This CDR3 is CASSLERGSGNTIYF. CDR3 coding DNA: TGTGCCAGCAGCTTAGAAAGGGGATCTGGAAACACCATATATTTT.